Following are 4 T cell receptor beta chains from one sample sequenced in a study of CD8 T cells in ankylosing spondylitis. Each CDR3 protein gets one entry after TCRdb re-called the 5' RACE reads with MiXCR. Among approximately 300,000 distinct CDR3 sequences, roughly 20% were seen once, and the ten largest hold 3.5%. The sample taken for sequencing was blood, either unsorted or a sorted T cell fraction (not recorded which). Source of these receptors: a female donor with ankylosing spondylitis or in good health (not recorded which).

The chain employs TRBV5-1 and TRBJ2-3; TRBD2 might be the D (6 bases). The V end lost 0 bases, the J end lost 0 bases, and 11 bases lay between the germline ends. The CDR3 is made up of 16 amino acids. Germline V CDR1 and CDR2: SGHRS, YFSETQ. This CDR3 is CASSLGGGPSTDTQYF. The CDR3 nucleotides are TGCGCCAGCAGCTTGGGGGGAGGACCAAGCACAGATACGCAGTATTTT.

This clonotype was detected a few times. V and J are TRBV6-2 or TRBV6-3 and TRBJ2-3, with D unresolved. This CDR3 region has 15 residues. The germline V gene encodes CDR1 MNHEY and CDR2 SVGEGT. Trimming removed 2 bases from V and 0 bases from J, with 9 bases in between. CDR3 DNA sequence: TGTGCCAGCAGTTACCCGCATAGAAGCACAGATACGCAGTATTTT. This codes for CASSYPHRSTDTQYF.

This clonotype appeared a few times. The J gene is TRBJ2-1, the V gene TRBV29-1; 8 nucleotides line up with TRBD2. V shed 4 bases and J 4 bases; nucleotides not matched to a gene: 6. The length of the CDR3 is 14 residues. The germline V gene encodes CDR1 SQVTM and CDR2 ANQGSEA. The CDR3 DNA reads TGCAGCGTTGTGTGGGGCGGGGGGTACAATGAGCAGTTCTTC. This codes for CSVVWGGGYNEQFF.

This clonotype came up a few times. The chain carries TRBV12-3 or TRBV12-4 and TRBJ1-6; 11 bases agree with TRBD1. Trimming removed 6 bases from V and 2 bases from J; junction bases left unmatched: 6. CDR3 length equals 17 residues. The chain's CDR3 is CASSPPGQGAYNSPLHF. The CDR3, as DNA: TGTGCCAGCAGCCCTCCGGGACAGGGGGCCTATAATTCACCCCTCCACTTT.